This T cell receptor beta chain was observed in a study of early stage breast cancer tumors. Overall study: Most invasive tumors, twelve of 16, were ER+/PR+/HER2-.

Study-level findings and limits: Tumors had around 2.4-fold higher T cell density than normal breast.

Only in-frame clones appear in the TCRdb table, and some are missing; sequencing was by immunoSEQ multiplex PCR. The data hold some 58,000 clones, with over 60% observed a single time. A note on this clone: Its target is not known.

Specimen: blood. The sequence was obtained from a person aged 30-39 years with breast cancer.

In DNA, the CDR3 is TGTGCCAGCAATGTTACCGGAGTACGAAAGACCTATGGCTACACCTTC. Translating gives CASNVTGVRKTYGYTF. V is TRBV5-2 and J is TRBJ1-2. TRBV5-2 is termed a pseudogene. The CDR3 covers 16 residues.